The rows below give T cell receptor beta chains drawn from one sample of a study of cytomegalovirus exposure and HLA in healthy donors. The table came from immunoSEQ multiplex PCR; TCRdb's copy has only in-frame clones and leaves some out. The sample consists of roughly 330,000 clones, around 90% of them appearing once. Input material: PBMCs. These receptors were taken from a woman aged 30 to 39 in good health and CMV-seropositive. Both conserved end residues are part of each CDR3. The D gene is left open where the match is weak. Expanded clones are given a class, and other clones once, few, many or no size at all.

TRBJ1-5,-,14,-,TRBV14,CASSQAGQDQPQHF,TGTGCCAGCAGCCAAGCCGGACAAGATCAGCCCCAGCATTTT
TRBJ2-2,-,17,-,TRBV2,CASSEIWVSRGAGELFF,TGTGCCAGCAGTGAAATTTGGGTGTCACGAGGGGCCGGGGAGCTGTTTTTT
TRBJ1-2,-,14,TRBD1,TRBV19,CASTDREPNYGYTF,TGTGCCAGTACCGACAGGGAGCCCAACTATGGCTACACCTTC
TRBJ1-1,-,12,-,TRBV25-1,CASSGPWTEAFF,TGTGCCAGCAGTGGCCCGTGGACTGAAGCTTTCTTT
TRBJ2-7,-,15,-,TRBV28,CASSLLPGGTYEQYF,TGTGCCAGCAGTTTATTGCCAGGGGGGACCTACGAGCAGTACTTC
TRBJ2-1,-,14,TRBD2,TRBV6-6,CASSRAGEYNEQFF,TGTGCCAGCAGTAGAGCGGGGGAGTACAATGAGCAGTTCTTC
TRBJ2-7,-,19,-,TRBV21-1,CASTSLLAGAPPTLYEQYF,TGTGCCAGCACCAGCCTACTAGCGGGAGCCCCGCCCACCCTCTACGAGCAGTACTTC
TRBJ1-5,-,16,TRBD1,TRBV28,CASNSLDRDSNQPQHF,TGTGCCAGCAACTCCTTAGACAGGGATAGCAATCAGCCCCAGCATTTT
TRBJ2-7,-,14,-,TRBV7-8,CASTRGSGPYEQYF,TGTGCCAGCACCCGTGGTAGCGGACCCTACGAGCAGTACTTC
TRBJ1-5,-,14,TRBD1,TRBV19,CASRKTGGYQPQHF,TGTGCCAGTAGGAAGACAGGGGGGTATCAGCCCCAGCATTTT
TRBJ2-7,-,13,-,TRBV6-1,CASSGYYSDEQYF,TGTGCCAGCAGTGGTTACTACAGCGACGAGCAGTACTTC
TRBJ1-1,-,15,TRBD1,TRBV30,CAWSVPRQGLPIAFF,TGTGCCTGGAGTGTACCTCGACAGGGGCTCCCTATTGCTTTCTTT
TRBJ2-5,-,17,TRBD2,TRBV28,CASSPLSSSGGEETQYF,TGTGCCAGCAGTCCCCTTTCGAGTAGCGGGGGGGAGGAGACCCAGTACTTC
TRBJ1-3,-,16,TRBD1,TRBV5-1,CASSLAGTGFGNTIYF,TGCGCCAGCAGCTTAGCAGGGACAGGGTTTGGAAACACCATATATTTT
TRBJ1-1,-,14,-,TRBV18,CASSPGWGNTEAFF,TGTGCCAGCTCACCCGGTTGGGGGAACACTGAAGCTTTCTTT
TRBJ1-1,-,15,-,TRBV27,CASSLLSGAGTEAFF,TGTGCCAGCAGTTTATTATCGGGGGCTGGGACTGAAGCTTTCTTT
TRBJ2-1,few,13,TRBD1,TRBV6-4,CASSRTGDNEQFF,TGTGCCAGCAGCAGGACAGGGGATAATGAGCAGTTCTTC
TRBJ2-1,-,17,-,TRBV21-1,CASSTRLAGDPYNEQFF,TGTGCCAGCAGCACCCGACTAGCGGGAGACCCCTACAATGAGCAGTTCTTC
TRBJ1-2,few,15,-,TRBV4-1,CASSQEREGFYGYTF,TGCGCCAGCAGCCAAGAAAGGGAGGGATTCTATGGCTACACCTTC
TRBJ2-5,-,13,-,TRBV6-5,CASKRPGSETQYF,TGTGCCAGCAAGAGGCCAGGGTCAGAGACCCAGTACTTC
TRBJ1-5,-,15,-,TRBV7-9,CASSSGRAEGHPQHF,TGTGCCAGCAGCTCAGGCCGGGCAGAGGGGCACCCCCAGCATTTT
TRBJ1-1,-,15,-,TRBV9,CASSLGSRGHTEAFF,TGTGCCAGCAGCCTCGGTTCGAGAGGGCACACTGAAGCTTTCTTT
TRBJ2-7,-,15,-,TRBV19,CASSIETGSAYEQYF,TGTGCCAGTAGTATAGAGACAGGTAGCGCCTACGAGCAGTACTTC
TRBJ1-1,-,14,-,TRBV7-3,CASSDYQGSTEAFF,TGTGCCAGCAGCGATTACCAGGGGTCCACTGAAGCTTTCTTT
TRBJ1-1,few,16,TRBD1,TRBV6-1,CASSEAEGQGRTEAFF,TGTGCCAGCAGTGAAGCGGAGGGACAGGGAAGGACTGAAGCTTTCTTT
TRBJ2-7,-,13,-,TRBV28,CASSLDGSYEQYF,TGTGCCAGCAGTTTGGATGGATCCTACGAGCAGTACTTC
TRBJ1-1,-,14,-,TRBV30,CAWTFGQLNTEAFF,TGTGCCTGGACTTTTGGGCAGTTGAACACTGAAGCTTTCTTT
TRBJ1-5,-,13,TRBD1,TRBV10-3,CAISLQGGQPQHF,TGTGCCATCAGCCTACAGGGGGGTCAGCCCCAGCATTTT
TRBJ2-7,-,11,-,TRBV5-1,CASSRSYEQYF,TGCGCCAGCAGCCGAAGCTACGAGCAGTACTTC
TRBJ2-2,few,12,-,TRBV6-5,CASMRETGELFF,TGTGCCAGCATGAGGGAGACCGGGGAGCTGTTTTTT
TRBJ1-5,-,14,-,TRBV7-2,CASSLNPTSPTGHF,TGTGCCAGCAGCTTAAACCCAACAAGTCCAACGGGGCATTTT
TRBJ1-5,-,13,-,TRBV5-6,CASSADRNQPQHF,TGTGCCAGCAGCGCGGACAGAAATCAGCCCCAGCATTTT
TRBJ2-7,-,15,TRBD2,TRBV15,CATSRVSGNPYEQYF,TGTGCCACCAGCAGAGTTAGCGGGAATCCCTACGAGCAGTACTTC
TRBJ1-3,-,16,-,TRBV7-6,CASSPKTVLSGNTIYF,TGTGCCAGCAGTCCTAAGACAGTGCTCTCTGGAAACACCATATATTTT
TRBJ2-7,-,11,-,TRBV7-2,CASSLVDEQYF,TGTGCCAGCAGCTTAGTCGACGAGCAGTACTTC
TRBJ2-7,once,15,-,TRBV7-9,CASSFTGAPGYEQYF,TGTGCCAGCAGCTTCACAGGCGCCCCGGGCTACGAGCAGTACTTC
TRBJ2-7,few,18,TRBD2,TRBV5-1,CASSTRLQGLAGAGEQYF,TGCGCCAGCAGCACCCGACTCCAAGGACTAGCGGGAGCAGGTGAGCAGTACTTC
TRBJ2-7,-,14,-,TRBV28,CASSSTGQTYEQYF,TGTGCCAGCAGTTCGACAGGACAAACCTACGAGCAGTACTTC
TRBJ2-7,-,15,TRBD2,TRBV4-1,CASSQILAGTYEQYF,TGCGCCAGCAGCCAGATACTAGCGGGGACCTACGAGCAGTACTTC
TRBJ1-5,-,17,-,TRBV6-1,CASSDIQTGAGLRAQHF,TGTGCCAGCAGTGACATTCAGACAGGCGCCGGCTTAAGGGCCCAGCATTTT
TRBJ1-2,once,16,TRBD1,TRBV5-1,CASSLGTGELNYGYTF,TGCGCCAGCAGCTTGGGGACAGGGGAACTTAACTATGGCTACACCTTC